This is a list of T cell receptor beta chains from one sample in a study of blood T cell repertoires in COVID-19. Repertoires were generated with immunoSEQ multiplex PCR, while TCRdb's copy carries only in-frame clones and drops some. The sample shows approximately 210,000 clones, 70% to 90% of them seen only once. Sequenced: peripheral blood. The receptor source for this set is a man between 18 and 35 years old with active or convalescent COVID-19. Each CDR3 is given with its conserved first and last residue. A D gene is named only where the DNA matches it firmly. Clone size is not always given. Where it is, it says once, few, many or a class for expanded clones.

clone size,D gene,J gene,V gene,CDR3 protein,CDR3 DNA
.,TRBD1,TRBJ2-7,TRBV29-1,CSARGTEIYEQYF,TGCAGCGCCCGAGGGACAGAGATCTACGAGCAGTACTTC
.,.,TRBJ2-7,TRBV9,CASSVQAGAPSYEQYF,TGTGCCAGCAGCGTACAAGCGGGCGCTCCCTCCTACGAGCAGTACTTC
.,.,TRBJ1-1,TRBV7-2,CASSPGSGGTEAFF,TGTGCCAGCAGCCCAGGGTCGGGGGGCACTGAAGCTTTCTTT
.,TRBD1,TRBJ2-3,TRBV5-4,CASSSAGTGGADTQYF,TGTGCCAGCAGCTCGGCCGGGACAGGGGGCGCAGATACGCAGTATTTT
.,TRBD2,TRBJ2-7,TRBV19,CASSTTPGVGLTSYEQYF,TGTGCCAGTAGTACAACTCCTGGGGTGGGACTAACGTCCTACGAGCAGTACTTC
.,.,TRBJ2-2,TRBV5-1,CASRPLQGRTGELFF,TGCGCCAGCAGGCCCCTACAGGGTCGGACCGGGGAGCTGTTTTTT
.,.,TRBJ2-2,TRBV19,CASKTGIVTGELFF,TGTGCCAGTAAAACAGGGATCGTCACCGGGGAGCTGTTTTTT
few,.,TRBJ1-5,TRBV2,CASTFTRDIRTQPQHF,TGTGCCAGCACTTTTACCCGGGACATAAGGACCCAGCCCCAGCATTTT
.,.,TRBJ2-7,TRBV6-5,CASSYKDSSYEQYF,TGTGCCAGCAGTTACAAGGACAGCTCCTACGAGCAGTACTTC
.,.,TRBJ1-5,TRBV10-3,CAISDPLGAHNQPQHF,TGTGCCATCAGTGACCCCCTTGGGGCTCATAATCAGCCCCAGCATTTT
.,.,TRBJ2-1,TRBV19,CASTGESYNEQFF,TGTGCCAGTACAGGGGAGTCCTACAATGAGCAGTTCTTC
.,.,TRBJ2-2,TRBV29-1,CSVVYGTGELFF,TGCAGCGTTGTGTACGGCACCGGGGAGCTGTTTTTT
.,.,TRBJ2-4,TRBV28,CASSLGPLAKNIQYF,TGTGCCAGCAGTTTAGGCCCTCTAGCCAAAAACATTCAGTACTTC
.,TRBD2,TRBJ2-1,TRBV7-9,CASSLVAGGGYNEQFF,TGTGCCAGCAGCTTAGTAGCGGGAGGTGGTTACAATGAGCAGTTCTTC
.,TRBD2,TRBJ2-3,TRBV5-1,CASTSRSGRGGTDTQYF,TGCGCCAGCACCTCTCGGAGCGGGAGAGGGGGCACAGATACGCAGTATTTT
.,.,TRBJ1-3,TRBV28,CASGGGVGSGNTIYF,TGTGCCAGCGGAGGGGGGGTTGGCTCTGGAAACACCATATATTTT
.,.,TRBJ2-2,TRBV19,CASTKIHRISNTGELFF,TGTGCCAGTACAAAGATCCACAGGATCTCGAACACCGGGGAGCTGTTTTTT
.,.,TRBJ2-4,TRBV30,CAWSAQGIAKNIQYF,TGTGCCTGGAGTGCCCAGGGAATAGCCAAAAACATTCAGTACTTC
.,TRBD1,TRBJ2-1,TRBV5-1,CASSPGQGASNEQFF,TGCGCCAGCAGCCCCGGACAGGGGGCAAGCAATGAGCAGTTCTTC
.,.,TRBJ2-7,TRBV6-1,CASSEAKGLQAYEQYF,TGTGCCAGCAGTGAAGCGAAAGGGCTACAGGCCTACGAGCAGTACTTC
.,.,TRBJ2-7,TRBV5-1,CASSSRAGGTYEQYF,TGCGCCAGCAGCTCCAGGGCAGGCGGGACCTACGAGCAGTACTTC
.,.,TRBJ1-4,TRBV3-1/TRBV3-2,CASSQDPGNEKLFF,TGTGCCAGCAGCCAAGACCCGGGTAATGAAAAACTGTTTTTT
.,TRBD1,TRBJ1-1,TRBV9,CASSEDPDRDGAFF,TGTGCCAGCAGCGAGGATCCCGACAGGGACGGAGCTTTCTTT
few,.,TRBJ2-2,TRBV5-4,CASSLGVVTGIHTGELFF,TGTGCCAGCAGCCTGGGGGTAGTGACAGGTATTCACACCGGGGAGCTGTTTTTT
.,.,TRBJ2-5,TRBV5-1,CASSATGTGGTSGQETQYF,TGCGCCAGCAGCGCCACCGGGACAGGGGGGACTAGCGGCCAAGAGACCCAGTACTTC
.,TRBD2,TRBJ2-3,TRBV18,CASSPSGRVHGTQYF,TGTGCCAGCTCACCTAGCGGGAGGGTGCACGGTACGCAGTATTTT
.,TRBD2,TRBJ2-1,TRBV6-2/TRBV6-3,CASSETSGSFRDEQFF,TGTGCCAGCAGCGAGACTAGCGGCTCGTTTCGCGATGAGCAGTTCTTC
.,TRBD2,TRBJ2-7,TRBV5-5,CASSEGLAFLYEQYF,TGTGCCAGCAGCGAGGGACTAGCGTTTTTGTACGAGCAGTACTTC
.,.,TRBJ2-3,TRBV18,CASSPYRLDTQYF,TGTGCCAGCTCACCGTACAGGCTGGATACGCAGTATTTT
.,.,TRBJ1-6,TRBV6-5,CASSQPQGNISPLHF,TGTGCCAGCAGCCAACCACAGGGAAATATTTCACCCCTCCACTTT
.,TRBD1,TRBJ1-1,TRBV4-1,CASSQVLGQGAPEAFF,TGCGCCAGCAGCCAAGTTCTTGGACAGGGGGCGCCTGAAGCTTTCTTT
.,.,TRBJ2-7,TRBV11-1,CASSLGAYEQYF,TGTGCCAGCAGCTTAGGCGCCTACGAGCAGTACTTC
.,.,TRBJ1-1,TRBV27,CASSLWRGTEAFF,TGTGCCAGCAGTCTATGGCGGGGCACTGAAGCTTTCTTT
.,.,TRBJ1-5,TRBV12-1,CASSPPGGSNQPQHF,TGTGCCAGCAGCCCCCCCGGGGGTAGCAATCAGCCCCAGCATTTT
.,.,TRBJ1-1,TRBV7-6,CASSSPGGVVGTEAFF,TGTGCCAGCAGCTCCCCGGGGGGGGTTGTGGGCACTGAAGCTTTCTTT
.,.,TRBJ1-1,TRBV5-4,CASSSPARGTEAFF,TGTGCCAGCAGCTCACCCGCCAGGGGCACTGAAGCTTTCTTT
.,TRBD2,TRBJ2-3,TRBV6-4,CASRATIAGATDTQYF,TGTGCCAGCAGGGCAACTATAGCGGGAGCAACCGATACGCAGTATTTT
.,.,TRBJ1-1,TRBV6-1,CASSDGVRAFF,TGTGCCAGCAGTGACGGGGTGAGAGCTTTCTTT
.,TRBD1,TRBJ1-3,TRBV3-1/TRBV3-2,CASSWTGGAGNTIYF,TGTGCCAGCAGCTGGACAGGGGGTGCTGGAAACACCATATATTTT
.,.,TRBJ2-1,TRBV7-2,CASSRPATGPPYNEQFF,TGTGCCAGCAGTCGACCCGCGACAGGACCGCCCTACAATGAGCAGTTCTTC
.,.,TRBJ1-2,TRBV18,CASSPLSGDTNYGYTF,TGTGCCAGCTCACCGCTTTCGGGAGACACTAACTATGGCTACACCTTC
.,TRBD1,TRBJ2-7,TRBV5-6,CASSVTGQAYEQYF,TGTGCCAGCAGCGTAACGGGACAGGCCTACGAGCAGTACTTC
.,TRBD1,TRBJ1-6,TRBV28,CASSLYRGQGSSYNSPLHF,TGTGCCAGCAGTTTATACAGGGGACAGGGAAGCTCCTATAATTCACCCCTCCACTTT
.,TRBD2,TRBJ2-3,TRBV27,CASSSGLARPDTQYF,TGTGCCAGCAGTTCGGGACTAGCGAGGCCAGATACGCAGTATTTT
.,.,TRBJ2-7,TRBV5-1,CASSLELRGQGYEQYF,TGCGCCAGCAGCTTGGAGTTGCGGGGGCAGGGGTACGAGCAGTACTTC
many,TRBD1,TRBJ1-5,TRBV10-3,CAISEGDSPGQPQHF,TGTGCCATCAGTGAGGGGGACAGCCCTGGTCAGCCCCAGCATTTT
.,.,TRBJ2-7,TRBV28,CASRQIGDHTYEQYF,TGTGCCAGCAGACAAATTGGAGATCACACCTACGAGCAGTACTTC
once,TRBD2,TRBJ2-3,TRBV10-3,CAIRVTSGRSTDTQYF,TGTGCCATCAGGGTGACTAGCGGGAGGTCTACAGATACGCAGTATTTT
.,.,TRBJ1-2,TRBV5-6,CASSLTLEPLGYGYTF,TGTGCCAGCAGCTTGACTCTAGAGCCCTTGGGCTATGGCTACACCTTC
.,.,TRBJ1-1,TRBV12-3/TRBV12-4,CASSLTTGIAFF,TGTGCCAGCAGTTTAACCACGGGGATCGCTTTCTTT
.,.,TRBJ2-7,TRBV7-9,CASRPGGSDEQYF,TGTGCCAGCAGACCAGGGGGGTCGGACGAGCAGTACTTC
.,TRBD2,TRBJ2-1,TRBV7-2,CASSLFGTSGAGEQFF,TGTGCCAGCAGCTTATTCGGGACTAGCGGGGCGGGTGAGCAGTTCTTC
.,.,TRBJ2-6,TRBV29-1,CSAANMGATGANVLTF,TGCAGCGCCGCAAACATGGGGGCAACTGGGGCCAACGTCCTGACTTTC